Detailed here is one T cell receptor beta chain. This entry belongs to a study of technical replicates of blood from several donors. The method was immunoSEQ multiplex PCR; TCRdb's version includes in-frame clones alone and lacks a portion of them. The table records tens of thousands of clones, approximately 95% of them present only once. Per the germline V gene, CDR1 is LNHDA and CDR2 is SQIVND (reference sequence). V lost 9 bases, J lost 6 bases, and 21 bases lay in between. This CDR3 comprises 15 residues. This clonotype originated in a human donor in good health. The chain employs TRBV19 and TRBJ1-5, with D perhaps TRBD1 (6 bases). The source material was T cells isolated from PBMCs. CDR3 DNA: TGTGCCAGCAGTTACGGACAGTGGGGCCGTCAGCCCCAGCATTTT. Translation: CASSYGQWGRQPQHF.